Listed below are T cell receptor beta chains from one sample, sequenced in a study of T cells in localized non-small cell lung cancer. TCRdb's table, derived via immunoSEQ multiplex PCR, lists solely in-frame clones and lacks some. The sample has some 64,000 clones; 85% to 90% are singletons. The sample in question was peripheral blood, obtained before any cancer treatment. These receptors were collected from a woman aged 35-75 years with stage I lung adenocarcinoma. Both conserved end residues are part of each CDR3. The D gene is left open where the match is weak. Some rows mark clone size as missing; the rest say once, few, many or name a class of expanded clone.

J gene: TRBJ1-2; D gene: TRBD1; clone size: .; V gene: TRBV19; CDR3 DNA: TGTGCCAGTATACCCGGAACAGGGGCCTATGGCTACACCTTC; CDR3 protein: CASIPGTGAYGYTF
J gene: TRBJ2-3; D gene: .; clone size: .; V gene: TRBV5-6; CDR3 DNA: TGTGCCAGCTACCACCCAGCGGGCCCCCGGGGTAAGGGAAAAGATACGCAGTATTTT; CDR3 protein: CASYHPAGPRGKGKDTQYF
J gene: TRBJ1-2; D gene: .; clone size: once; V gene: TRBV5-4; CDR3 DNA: TGTGTCTACCGCGGGTCGGGCGACTATGGCTACACCTTC; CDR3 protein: CVYRGSGDYGYTF
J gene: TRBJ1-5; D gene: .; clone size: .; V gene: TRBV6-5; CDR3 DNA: TGTGCCAGCGGAATAGGAGTAGGCAATCAGCCCCAGCATTTT; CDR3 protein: CASGIGVGNQPQHF
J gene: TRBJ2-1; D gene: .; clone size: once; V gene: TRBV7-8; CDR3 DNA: TGTGCCAGCAGCTTCGGAGCCCCAACCTACAATGAGCAGTTCTTC; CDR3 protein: CASSFGAPTYNEQFF
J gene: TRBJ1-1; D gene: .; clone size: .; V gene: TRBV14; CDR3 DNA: TGTGCCAGCAGCCAAGTAATGAGTAAGGGTACTGAAGCTTTCTTT; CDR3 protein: CASSQVMSKGTEAFF
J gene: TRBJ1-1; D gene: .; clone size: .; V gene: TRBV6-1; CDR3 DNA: TGTGCCAGCAGTGCCTGGACTCCTTCCTTT; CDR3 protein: CASSAWTPSF
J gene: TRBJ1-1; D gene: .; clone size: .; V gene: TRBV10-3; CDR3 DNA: TGTGCCATCAGAGCTGGGACAAAGAGGGTGAACACTGAAGCTTTCTTT; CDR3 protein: CAIRAGTKRVNTEAFF
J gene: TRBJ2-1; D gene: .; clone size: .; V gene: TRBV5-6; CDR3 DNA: TGTGCCAGCAGCTTGGTCGGGACTTCCCCCAATGAGCAGTTCTTC; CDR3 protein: CASSLVGTSPNEQFF
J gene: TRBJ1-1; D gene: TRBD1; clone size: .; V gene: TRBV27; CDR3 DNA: TGTGCCAGCAGTTTGGACAGGAGGGGCACTGAAGCTTTCTTT; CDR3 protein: CASSLDRRGTEAFF
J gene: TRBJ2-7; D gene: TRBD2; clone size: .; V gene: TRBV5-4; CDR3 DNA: TGCGCCAGCAGCCAAGAGGGTAGCGGGAGATACGAGCAGTACTTC; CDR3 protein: CASSQEGSGRYEQYF
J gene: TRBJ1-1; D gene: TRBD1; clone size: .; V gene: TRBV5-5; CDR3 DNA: TGTGCCAGCAGCTTGTGGACAGGGTTGAACACTGAAGCTTTCTTT; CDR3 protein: CASSLWTGLNTEAFF
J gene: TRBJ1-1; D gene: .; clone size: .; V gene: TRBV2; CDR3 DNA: TGCGCCAGCAGTGAAATTCACCAAGGCACTGAAGCTTTCTTT; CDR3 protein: CASSEIHQGTEAFF
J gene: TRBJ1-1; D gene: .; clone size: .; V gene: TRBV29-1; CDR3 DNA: TGCAGCGTTCAGGAGGCGAACACTGAAGCTTTCTTT; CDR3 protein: CSVQEANTEAFF
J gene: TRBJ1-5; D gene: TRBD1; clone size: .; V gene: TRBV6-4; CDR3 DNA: TGTGCCAGCAGGAGCGGACAGGGAATCCGCAATCAGCCCCAGCATTTT; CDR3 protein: CASRSGQGIRNQPQHF
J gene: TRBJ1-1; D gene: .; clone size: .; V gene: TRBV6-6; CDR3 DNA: TGTGCCAGCAGCCCCCCGGAGGGTTCTGAAGCTTTCTTT; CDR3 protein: CASSPPEGSEAFF
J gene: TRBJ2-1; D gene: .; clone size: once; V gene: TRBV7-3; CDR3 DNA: TGTGCCAGCAGCCTCTCTGAAGGTGAGCAGTTCTTC; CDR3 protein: CASSLSEGEQFF
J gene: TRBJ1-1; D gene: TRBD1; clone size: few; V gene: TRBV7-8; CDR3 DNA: TGTGCCAGCAGCACGCGGGACAGCCGACGGATGAACACTGAAGCTTTCTTT; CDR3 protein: CASSTRDSRRMNTEAFF
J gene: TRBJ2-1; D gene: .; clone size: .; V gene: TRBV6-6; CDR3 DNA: TGTGCCAGCAGTTACACCATAAACAATGAGCAGTTCTTC; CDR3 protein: CASSYTINNEQFF
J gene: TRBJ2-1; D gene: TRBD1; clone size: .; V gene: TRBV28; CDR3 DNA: TGTGCCAGCAGTTTATCGCAGGGGGCTGATGAGCAGTTCTTC; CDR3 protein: CASSLSQGADEQFF
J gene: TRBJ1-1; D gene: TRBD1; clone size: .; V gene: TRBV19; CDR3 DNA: TGTGCCAGTACAACGGGACAGACGATAAAGAACACTGAAGCTTTCTTT; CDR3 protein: CASTTGQTIKNTEAFF
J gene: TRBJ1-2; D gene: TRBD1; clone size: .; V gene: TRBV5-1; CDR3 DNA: TGCGCCAGCAGCTTGGAGGGACAGTTCTATGGCTACACCTTC; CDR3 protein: CASSLEGQFYGYTF
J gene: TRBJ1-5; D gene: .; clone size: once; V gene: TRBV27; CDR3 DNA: TGTGCCAGCAGTTTAGTTAGCAATCAGCCCCAGCATTTT; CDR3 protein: CASSLVSNQPQHF
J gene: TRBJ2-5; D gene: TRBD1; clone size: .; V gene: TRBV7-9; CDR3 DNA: TGTGCCAGCAGCGCAGGGGACAGAGAAGAGACCCAGTACTTC; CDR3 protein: CASSAGDREETQYF
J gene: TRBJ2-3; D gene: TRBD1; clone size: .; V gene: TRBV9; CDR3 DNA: TGTGCCAGCAGCGGGGACAGGGGGCGCGGTACGCAGTATTTT; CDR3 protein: CASSGDRGRGTQYF
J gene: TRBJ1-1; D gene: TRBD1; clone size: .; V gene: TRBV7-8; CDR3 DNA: TGTGCCAGCAGCGGAACCGGGACAGGGTGGACTGAAGCTTTCTTT; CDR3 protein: CASSGTGTGWTEAFF
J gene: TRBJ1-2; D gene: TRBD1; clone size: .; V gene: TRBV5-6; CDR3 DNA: TGTGCCAGCAGCTTGGGGACAGGGATCTATGGCTACACCTTC; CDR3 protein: CASSLGTGIYGYTF
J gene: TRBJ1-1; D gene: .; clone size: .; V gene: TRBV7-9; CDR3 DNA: TGTGCCAGCACCGCGGGGTTTATGAACACTGAAGCTTTCTTT; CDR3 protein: CASTAGFMNTEAFF
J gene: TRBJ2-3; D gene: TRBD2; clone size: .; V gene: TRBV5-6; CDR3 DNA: TGTGCCAGCAGCTTGGTTTTAGCGGGAGTCACAGATACGCAGTATTTT; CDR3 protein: CASSLVLAGVTDTQYF
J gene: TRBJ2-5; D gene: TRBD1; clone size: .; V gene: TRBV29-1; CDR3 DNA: TGCAGCGTCGAGACAGGGACGAAGACCCAGTACTTC; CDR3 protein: CSVETGTKTQYF
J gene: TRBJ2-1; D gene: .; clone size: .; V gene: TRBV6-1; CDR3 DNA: TGTGCCGGGGCCCGGAGCTCCTACAATGAGCAGTTCTTC; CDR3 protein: CAGARSSYNEQFF